This T cell receptor (beta chain) emerged from a study of cytomegalovirus exposure and HLA in healthy donors. Study-wide points: TCR beta V- and J-gene trimming was later associated with a missense DCLRE1C variant. Another analysis was done later, and it associated 16,951 TCR beta sequences with HLA alleles at 0.05 false discovery rate. Among donors in an Asian-associated ancestry cluster, a later analysis reportedly found fewer N-insertions than the approximately 700-donor mean.

Primers included in the PCR were 60 Vbeta and 13 Jbeta primers. The data were produced by immunoSEQ multiplex PCR, yet TCRdb's version contains in-frame clones alone and is incomplete. In the table there are roughly 100,000 clones, over 9% of which are singletons. This clone was found a few times. Its target is not known. Sequence at one end of the junction differs from germline and may be a read error. This CDR3 is built from 14 residues. CDR1 and CDR2 from the germline V gene are SSHAT and FNYEAQ (reference sequence). This sequence joins TRBV7-7 and TRBJ2-1, with D perhaps matching TRBD1 (6 bases). Sequencing used PBMCs. This receptor was identified in a man aged 35-49 years in good health and CMV-seropositive. Here the CDR3 DNA reads TGTGCTAGCAGCCACGGGACAAACTACAATGAGCAGTTCTTC. This gives the protein CASSHGTNYNEQFF.